The text below deals with one TCR beta chain. Per the original data handling: By means of reference gene primer amplification, nucleated cell counts were estimated. Sequencing used immunoSEQ multiplex PCR; TCRdb keeps in-frame clones, though not all of them. V, J and clone size were drawn from that table, and D and trimming were deduced from the DNA. The sample yields 29,000 or so clones, 68% seen once. The CDR3 extends over 14 amino acids. Germline V CDR1 and CDR2: MDHEN, SYDVKM. The J segment lost 3 bases and the V segment lost 6 bases, leaving 8 bases of the junction unmatched. This entry is derived from a study of blood T cell repertoires in COVID-19. The overall study: The samples span acute and convalescent COVID-19 from the United States, Italy and Spain. The cDNA or gDNA used as material had been derived from T cells, B-cell-depleted T cells, or PBMCs.

The source of this sequence is a human donor in a cohort sampled during active COVID-19. Sequences were obtained from peripheral blood. The chain links TRBV28 to TRBJ2-7; 7 positions match TRBD1. The CDR3 spells CASRLQGYLYEQYF. The CDR3 DNA reads TGTGCCAGCAGGCTACAGGGGTATCTCTACGAGCAGTACTTC.